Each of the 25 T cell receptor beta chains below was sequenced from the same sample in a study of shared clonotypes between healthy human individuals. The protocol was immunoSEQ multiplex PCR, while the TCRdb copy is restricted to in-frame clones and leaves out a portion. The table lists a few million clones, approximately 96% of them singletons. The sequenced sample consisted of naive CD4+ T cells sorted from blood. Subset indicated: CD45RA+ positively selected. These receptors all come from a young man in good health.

The CDR3 loop reads CATLTGLAGDEQFF. CDR3 nucleotides: TGTGCCACTCTAACCGGACTAGCGGGCGATGAGCAGTTCTTC. This rearrangement joins TRBV18 to TRBJ2-1, with 11 bases matching TRBD2. V was clipped by 10 bases and J by 8 bases; unmatched bases: 10. The CDR3 totals 14 residues. Germline CDR1 reads KGHSH; CDR2 reads LQKENI.

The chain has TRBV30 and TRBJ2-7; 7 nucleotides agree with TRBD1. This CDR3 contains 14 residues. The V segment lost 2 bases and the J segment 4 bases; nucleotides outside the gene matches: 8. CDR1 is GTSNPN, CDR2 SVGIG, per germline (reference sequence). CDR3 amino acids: CAWSPDRALYEQYF. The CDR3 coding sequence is TGTGCCTGGAGTCCCGACAGGGCTCTTTACGAGCAGTACTTC.

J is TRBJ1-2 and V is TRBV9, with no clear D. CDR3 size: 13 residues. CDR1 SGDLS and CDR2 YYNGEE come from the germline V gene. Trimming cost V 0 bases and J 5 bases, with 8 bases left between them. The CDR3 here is CASSVDGQYGYTF. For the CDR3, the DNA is TGTGCCAGCAGCGTAGACGGTCAGTATGGCTACACCTTC.

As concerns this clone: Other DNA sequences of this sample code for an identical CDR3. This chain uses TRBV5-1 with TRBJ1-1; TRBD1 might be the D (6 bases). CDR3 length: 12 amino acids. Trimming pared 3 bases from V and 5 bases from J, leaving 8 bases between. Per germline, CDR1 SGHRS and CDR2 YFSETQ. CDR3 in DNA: TGCGCCAGCAGCTCACAGGGAACTGAAGCTTTCTTT. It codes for CASSSQGTEAFF.

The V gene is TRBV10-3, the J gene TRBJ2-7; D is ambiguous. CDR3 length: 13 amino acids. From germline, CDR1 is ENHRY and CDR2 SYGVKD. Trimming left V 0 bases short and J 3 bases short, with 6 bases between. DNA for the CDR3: TGTGCCATCAGTGAGTCGAAGGACTACGAGCAGTACTTC. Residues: CAISESKDYEQYF.

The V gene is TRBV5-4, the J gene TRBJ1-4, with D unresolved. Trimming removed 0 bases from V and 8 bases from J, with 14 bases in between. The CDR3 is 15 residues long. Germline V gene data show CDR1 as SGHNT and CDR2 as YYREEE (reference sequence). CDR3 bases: TGTGCCAGCAGCTTGGCCAATCGAAGAGGAGAAAAACTGTTTTTT. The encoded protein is CASSLANRRGEKLFF.

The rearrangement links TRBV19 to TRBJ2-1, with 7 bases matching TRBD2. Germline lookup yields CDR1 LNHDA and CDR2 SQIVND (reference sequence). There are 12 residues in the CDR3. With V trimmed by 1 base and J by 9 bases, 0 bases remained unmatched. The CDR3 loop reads CASSIAGGEQFF. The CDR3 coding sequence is TGTGCCAGTAGTATAGCGGGGGGTGAGCAGTTCTTC.

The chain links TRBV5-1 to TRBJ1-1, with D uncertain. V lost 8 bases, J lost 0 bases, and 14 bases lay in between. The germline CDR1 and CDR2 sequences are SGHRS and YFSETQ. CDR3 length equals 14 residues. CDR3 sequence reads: CASDPEGMNTEAFF. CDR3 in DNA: TGCGCCAGTGATCCGGAGGGTATGAACACTGAAGCTTTCTTT.

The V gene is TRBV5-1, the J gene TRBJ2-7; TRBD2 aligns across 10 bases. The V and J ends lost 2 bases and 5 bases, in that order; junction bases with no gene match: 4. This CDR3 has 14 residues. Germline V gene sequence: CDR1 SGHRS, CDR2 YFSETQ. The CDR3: CASSFRLAGDEQYF. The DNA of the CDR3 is TGCGCCAGCAGCTTTAGGCTAGCGGGAGACGAGCAGTACTTC.

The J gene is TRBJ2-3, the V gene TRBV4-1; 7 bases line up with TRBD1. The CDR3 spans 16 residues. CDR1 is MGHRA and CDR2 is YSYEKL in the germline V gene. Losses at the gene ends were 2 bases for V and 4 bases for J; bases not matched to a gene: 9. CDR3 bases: TGCGCCAGCAGCCAATACCCGGGACAGTCCGCAGATACGCAGTATTTT. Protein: CASSQYPGQSADTQYF.

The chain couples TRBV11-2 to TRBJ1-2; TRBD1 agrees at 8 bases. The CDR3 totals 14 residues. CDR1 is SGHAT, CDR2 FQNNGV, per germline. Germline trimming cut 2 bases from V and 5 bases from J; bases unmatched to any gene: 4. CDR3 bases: TGTGCCAGCAGCTTATGGACAGGGACATATGGCTACACCTTC. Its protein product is CASSLWTGTYGYTF.

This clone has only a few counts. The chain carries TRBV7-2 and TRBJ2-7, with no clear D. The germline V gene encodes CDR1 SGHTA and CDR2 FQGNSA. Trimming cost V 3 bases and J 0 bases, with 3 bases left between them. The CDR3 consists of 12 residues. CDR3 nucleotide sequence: TGTGCCAGCAGCTTCCTCTCCTACGAGCAGTACTTC. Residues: CASSFLSYEQYF.

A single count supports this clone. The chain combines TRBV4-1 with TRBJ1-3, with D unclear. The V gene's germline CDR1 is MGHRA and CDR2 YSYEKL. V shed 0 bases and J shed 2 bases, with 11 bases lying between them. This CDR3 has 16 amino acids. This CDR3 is CASSQESVYTGNTIYF. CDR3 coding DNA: TGCGCCAGCAGCCAAGAAAGCGTTTATACTGGAAACACCATATATTTT.

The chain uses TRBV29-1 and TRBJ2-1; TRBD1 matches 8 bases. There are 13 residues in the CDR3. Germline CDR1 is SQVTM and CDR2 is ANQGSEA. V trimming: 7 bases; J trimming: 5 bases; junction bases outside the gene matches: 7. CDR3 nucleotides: TGCAGCGGTGAGGACAGGGTTAACAATGAGCAGTTCTTC. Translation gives CSGEDRVNNEQFF.

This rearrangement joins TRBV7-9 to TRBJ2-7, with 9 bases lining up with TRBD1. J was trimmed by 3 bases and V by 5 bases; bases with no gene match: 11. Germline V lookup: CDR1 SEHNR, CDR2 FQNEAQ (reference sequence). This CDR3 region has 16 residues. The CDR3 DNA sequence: TGTGCCAGCAGCGTAGGTTGGACAGGGGACTACTACGAGCAGTACTTC. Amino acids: CASSVGWTGDYYEQYF.

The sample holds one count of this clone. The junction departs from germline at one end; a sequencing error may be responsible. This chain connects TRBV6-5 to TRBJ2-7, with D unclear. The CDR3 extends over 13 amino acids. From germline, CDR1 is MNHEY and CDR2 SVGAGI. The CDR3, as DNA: TGTGCCAGCAGTATTCCCGTCCGGGCCGAGAAGTACTTC. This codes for CASSIPVRAEKYF.

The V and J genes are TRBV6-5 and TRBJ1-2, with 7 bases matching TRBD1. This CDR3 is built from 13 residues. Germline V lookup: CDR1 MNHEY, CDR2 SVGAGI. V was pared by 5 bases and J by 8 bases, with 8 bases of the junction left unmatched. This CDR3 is CASSPTGLFGYTF. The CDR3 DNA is TGTGCCAGCAGTCCGACAGGGTTGTTCGGCTACACCTTC.

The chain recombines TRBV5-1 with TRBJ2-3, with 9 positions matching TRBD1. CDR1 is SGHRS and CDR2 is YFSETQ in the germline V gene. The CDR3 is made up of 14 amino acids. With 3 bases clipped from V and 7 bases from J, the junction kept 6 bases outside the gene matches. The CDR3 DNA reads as TGCGCCAGCAGCTCCGGGACAGGGAAAAATACGCAGTATTTT. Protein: CASSSGTGKNTQYF.

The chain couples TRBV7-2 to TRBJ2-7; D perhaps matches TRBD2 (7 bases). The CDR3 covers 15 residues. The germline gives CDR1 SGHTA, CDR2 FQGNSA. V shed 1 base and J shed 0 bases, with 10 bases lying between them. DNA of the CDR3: TGTGCCAGCAGCTTAGGCCGGGGGGCCTCCTACGAGCAGTACTTC. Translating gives CASSLGRGASYEQYF. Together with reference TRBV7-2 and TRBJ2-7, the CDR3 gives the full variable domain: GAGVSQSPSNKVTEKGKDVELRCDPISGHTALYWYRQSLGQGLEFLIYFQGNSAPDKSGLPSDRFSAERTGGSVSTLTIQRTQQEDSAVYLCASSLGRGASYEQYFGPGTRLTVT.

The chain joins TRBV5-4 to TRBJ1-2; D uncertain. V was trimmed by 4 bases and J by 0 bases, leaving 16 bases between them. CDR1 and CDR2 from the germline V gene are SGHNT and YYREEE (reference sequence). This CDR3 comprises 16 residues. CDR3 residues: CASSLAGGNSNYGYTF. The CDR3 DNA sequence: TGTGCCAGCAGCCTCGCAGGCGGTAACTCTAACTATGGCTACACCTTC. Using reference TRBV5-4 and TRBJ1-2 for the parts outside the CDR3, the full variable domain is ETGVTQSPTHLIKTRGQQVTLRCSSQSGHNTVSWYQQALGQGPQFIFQYYREEENGRGNFPPRFSGLQFPNYSSELNVNALELDDSALYLCASSLAGGNSNYGYTFGSGTRLTVV.

The CDR3 DNA reads as TGTGCCTGGAGTGTCATGGGGGGGAGAGAGCAGTACTTC. Translated: CAWSVMGGREQYF. V gene TRBV30 combines with J gene TRBJ2-7, with TRBD2 matching 7 bases. V shed 0 bases, J shed 7 bases, and the junction held 6 bases outside the gene matches. Germline CDR1 and CDR2: GTSNPN and SVGIG (reference sequence). The CDR3 totals 13 residues.

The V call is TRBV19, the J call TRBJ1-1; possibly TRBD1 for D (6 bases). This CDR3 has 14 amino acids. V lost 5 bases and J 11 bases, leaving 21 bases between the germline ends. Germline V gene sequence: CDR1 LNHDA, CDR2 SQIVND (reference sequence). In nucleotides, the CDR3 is TGTGCCAGTAGTTCAAGAGACAGGATGAATTGGGCTTTCTTT. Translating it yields CASSSRDRMNWAFF.

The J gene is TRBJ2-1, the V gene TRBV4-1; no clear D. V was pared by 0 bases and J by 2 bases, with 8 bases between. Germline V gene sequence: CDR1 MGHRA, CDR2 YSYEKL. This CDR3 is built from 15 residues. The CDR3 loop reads CASSQDVLAYNEQFF. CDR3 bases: TGCGCCAGCAGCCAAGACGTCCTAGCCTACAATGAGCAGTTCTTC.

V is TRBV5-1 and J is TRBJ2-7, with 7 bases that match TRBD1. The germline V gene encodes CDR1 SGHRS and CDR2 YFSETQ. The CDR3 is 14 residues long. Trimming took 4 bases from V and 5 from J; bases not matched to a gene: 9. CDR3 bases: TGCGCCAGCAGCCCTGGGGACAGTCGCGACGAGCAGTACTTC. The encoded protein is CASSPGDSRDEQYF.

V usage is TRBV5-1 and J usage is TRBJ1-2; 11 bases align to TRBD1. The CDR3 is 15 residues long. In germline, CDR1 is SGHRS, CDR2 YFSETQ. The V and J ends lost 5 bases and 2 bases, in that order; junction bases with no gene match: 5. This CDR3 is CASRSGTGGNYGYTF. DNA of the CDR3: TGCGCCAGCAGATCTGGGACAGGGGGAAACTATGGCTACACCTTC. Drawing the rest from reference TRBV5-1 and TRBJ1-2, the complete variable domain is KAGVTQTPRYLIKTRGQQVTLSCSPISGHRSVSWYQQTPGQGLQFLFEYFSETQRNKGNFPGRFSGRQFSNSRSEMNVSTLELGDSALYLCASRSGTGGNYGYTFGSGTRLTVV.